Listed here is a single TCR beta chain. Its antigen is not identified. This sample stems from a study of T cells in Graves' hyperthyroidism and ophthalmopathy. PBMCs were collected from an approximately 9.5 ml volume of fresh peripheral blood. The CDR3 regions of TCR beta were amplified from RNA transcripts. The HTBI primer set served for first-round RT-PCR of the TCR CDR3. TCRdb called the multiplex PCR reads again in MiXCR, with one record for every CDR3 protein. Of roughly 400,000 distinct CDR3 sequences in the sample, more than 13% were seen once. The CDR3 totals 14 residues. The V end lost 5 bases, the J end lost 6 bases, and 16 bases lay between the germline ends. Germline V CDR1 and CDR2: KGHDR, SFDVKD. Study-wide results and limits: Ophthalmopathy was distinguished from stable hyperthyroidism by 13 V-J signatures. Ophthalmopathy got predicted by the model a median approximately 6.4 months before its onset. Most thyroid clonotypes expanded above 0.001 were also detected in blood.

This chain connects TRBV24-1 to TRBJ2-7, with TRBD1 as a possible D gene (6 bases). The TCR comes from a man aged 50 to 59 with Graves' ophthalmopathy. The sample was blood. The CDR3 DNA is TGTGCCACCAGTGCCCGGGACACCTACGCCGAGCAGTACTTC. Translated: CATSARDTYAEQYF.